These T cell receptor beta chains were read from a single sample in a study of control samples from healthy donors and cancer patients. Clones were sequenced by immunoSEQ multiplex PCR, and TCRdb holds only the in-frame ones, with some missing. In the table there are fewer than 500,000 clones, about nine tenths of which are singletons. The sample was PBMCs. Source of these receptors: a man aged 35 to 55 with head and neck cancer. Both conserved end residues are part of each CDR3. Fields, in order: J gene, V gene, clone size, D gene, CDR3 length, CDR3 protein, CDR3 DNA. D genes are given only for firm matches. For some rows the clone size is stated as once, few or many, or as a class when expanded; others skip it.

J gene: TRBJ2-7
V gene: TRBV11-1
clone size: .
D gene: TRBD1
CDR3 length: 15
CDR3 protein: CASSLTYDRAYEQYF
CDR3 DNA: TGTGCCAGCAGCTTGACCTACGACAGGGCCTACGAGCAGTACTTC

J gene: TRBJ2-7
V gene: TRBV2
clone size: .
D gene: .
CDR3 length: 17
CDR3 protein: CASIVTRERKNSYEQYF
CDR3 DNA: TGTGCCAGCATAGTGACCAGGGAGAGGAAAAATAGCTACGAGCAGTACTTC

J gene: TRBJ2-3
V gene: TRBV3-1/TRBV3-2
clone size: .
D gene: TRBD1
CDR3 length: 13
CDR3 protein: CASSQGTGLPQYF
CDR3 DNA: TGTGCCAGCAGCCAAGGGACAGGTCTGCCGCAGTATTTT

J gene: TRBJ1-2
V gene: TRBV30
clone size: .
D gene: .
CDR3 length: 12
CDR3 protein: CAWTGDLGGYTF
CDR3 DNA: TGTGCCTGGACCGGAGATTTGGGGGGCTACACCTTC

J gene: TRBJ2-1
V gene: TRBV19
clone size: .
D gene: .
CDR3 length: 13
CDR3 protein: CASSRGGANEQFF
CDR3 DNA: TGTGCCAGTAGTAGGGGTGGGGCCAATGAGCAGTTCTTC

J gene: TRBJ1-5
V gene: TRBV7-9
clone size: .
D gene: TRBD1
CDR3 length: 13
CDR3 protein: CASSLTGNQPQHF
CDR3 DNA: TGTGCCAGCAGCTTGACAGGGAATCAGCCCCAGCATTTT

J gene: TRBJ1-2
V gene: TRBV7-3
clone size: .
D gene: .
CDR3 length: 14
CDR3 protein: CASSPMGGSYGYTF
CDR3 DNA: TGTGCCAGCAGCCCAATGGGGGGGTCCTATGGCTACACCTTC

J gene: TRBJ2-5
V gene: TRBV12-5
clone size: .
D gene: TRBD2
CDR3 length: 17
CDR3 protein: CASGLVTAGGPGETQYF
CDR3 DNA: TGTGCTAGTGGTTTGGTAACGGCGGGAGGGCCGGGAGAGACCCAGTACTTC

J gene: TRBJ1-1
V gene: TRBV6-2/TRBV6-3
clone size: .
D gene: TRBD1
CDR3 length: 16
CDR3 protein: CASSYAAGGVNTEAFF
CDR3 DNA: TGTGCCAGCAGTTACGCGGCAGGGGGTGTCAACACTGAAGCTTTCTTT

J gene: TRBJ2-5
V gene: TRBV28
clone size: .
D gene: .
CDR3 length: 16
CDR3 protein: CASSFGGARGQETQYF
CDR3 DNA: TGTGCCAGCAGTTTTGGCGGGGCTAGGGGCCAAGAGACCCAGTACTTC

J gene: TRBJ2-1
V gene: TRBV7-7
clone size: .
D gene: TRBD2
CDR3 length: 16
CDR3 protein: CASSLASSGGAYEQFF
CDR3 DNA: TGTGCTAGCAGCTTAGCATCTAGCGGGGGGGCTTATGAGCAGTTCTTC

J gene: TRBJ2-2
V gene: TRBV9
clone size: .
D gene: .
CDR3 length: 14
CDR3 protein: CASSAPAGAGELFF
CDR3 DNA: TGTGCCAGCAGCGCCCCCGCCGGGGCCGGGGAGCTGTTTTTT

J gene: TRBJ2-4
V gene: TRBV4-3
clone size: .
D gene: .
CDR3 length: 13
CDR3 protein: CASSRDQENIQYF
CDR3 DNA: TGCGCCAGCAGCCGAGACCAGGAAAACATTCAGTACTTC

J gene: TRBJ1-3
V gene: TRBV28
clone size: .
D gene: .
CDR3 length: 14
CDR3 protein: CASSSTYSGNTIYF
CDR3 DNA: TGTGCCAGCAGTTCCACGTACTCTGGAAACACCATATATTTT

J gene: TRBJ1-1
V gene: TRBV5-6
clone size: .
D gene: .
CDR3 length: 13
CDR3 protein: CASSVTQNTEAFF
CDR3 DNA: TGTGCCAGCAGCGTGACACAGAACACTGAAGCTTTCTTT

J gene: TRBJ1-2
V gene: TRBV19
clone size: .
D gene: .
CDR3 length: 17
CDR3 protein: CASTGGRQPFPLYGYTF
CDR3 DNA: TGTGCCAGTACGGGGGGGAGACAGCCTTTCCCCCTATATGGCTACACCTTC

J gene: TRBJ2-3
V gene: TRBV7-9
clone size: .
D gene: TRBD2
CDR3 length: 16
CDR3 protein: CASSLGVLAGTDTQYF
CDR3 DNA: TGTGCCAGCAGCTTAGGTGTTCTAGCGGGCACAGATACGCAGTATTTT

J gene: TRBJ1-6
V gene: TRBV7-2
clone size: .
D gene: .
CDR3 length: 15
CDR3 protein: CASSADSYRNSPLHF
CDR3 DNA: TGTGCCAGCAGCGCTGACAGTTACCGTAATTCACCCCTCCACTTT

J gene: TRBJ1-2
V gene: TRBV19
clone size: .
D gene: .
CDR3 length: 14
CDR3 protein: CASSPPGDRRGYTF
CDR3 DNA: TGTGCCAGTAGTCCACCAGGGGATCGGCGCGGCTACACCTTC

J gene: TRBJ2-3
V gene: TRBV7-3
clone size: .
D gene: .
CDR3 length: 16
CDR3 protein: CASSFGDSPHTDTQYF
CDR3 DNA: TGTGCCAGCAGCTTTGGGGACTCTCCCCACACAGATACGCAGTATTTT

J gene: TRBJ2-5
V gene: TRBV28
clone size: .
D gene: .
CDR3 length: 13
CDR3 protein: CASSLGHQETQYF
CDR3 DNA: TGTGCCAGCAGTTTGGGCCATCAAGAGACCCAGTACTTC

J gene: TRBJ1-4
V gene: TRBV12-3/TRBV12-4
clone size: .
D gene: .
CDR3 length: 12
CDR3 protein: CASSLEGEKLFF
CDR3 DNA: TGTGCCAGCAGTTTGGAGGGGGAAAAACTGTTTTTT

J gene: TRBJ2-6
V gene: TRBV27
clone size: .
D gene: .
CDR3 length: 16
CDR3 protein: CASSLWYASGANVLTF
CDR3 DNA: TGTGCCAGCAGTTTATGGTACGCCTCTGGGGCCAACGTCCTGACTTTC

J gene: TRBJ1-3
V gene: TRBV7-2
clone size: .
D gene: .
CDR3 length: 13
CDR3 protein: CASSFNTGNTIYF
CDR3 DNA: TGTGCCAGCAGCTTTAACACTGGAAACACCATATATTTT

J gene: TRBJ1-6
V gene: TRBV28
clone size: .
D gene: .
CDR3 length: 15
CDR3 protein: CASSFPVGGNSPLHF
CDR3 DNA: TGTGCCAGCAGTTTTCCGGTAGGGGGTAATTCACCCCTCCACTTT

J gene: TRBJ2-7
V gene: TRBV4-3
clone size: .
D gene: .
CDR3 length: 14
CDR3 protein: CASSQERGVYEQYF
CDR3 DNA: TGCGCCAGCAGCCAAGAGAGAGGGGTCTACGAGCAGTACTTC

J gene: TRBJ2-7
V gene: TRBV28
clone size: .
D gene: TRBD2
CDR3 length: 15
CDR3 protein: CATNSPGGGQYEQYF
CDR3 DNA: TGTGCCACCAACTCCCCTGGCGGGGGGCAGTACGAGCAGTACTTC

J gene: TRBJ2-5
V gene: TRBV18
clone size: .
D gene: TRBD1
CDR3 length: 14
CDR3 protein: CASSGGQGQETQYF
CDR3 DNA: TGTGCCAGCTCAGGAGGACAGGGACAAGAGACCCAGTACTTC

J gene: TRBJ2-1
V gene: TRBV9
clone size: .
D gene: TRBD2
CDR3 length: 18
CDR3 protein: CASSPSGLAGGLKSEQFF
CDR3 DNA: TGTGCCAGCAGCCCATCAGGACTAGCGGGAGGCCTTAAAAGTGAGCAGTTCTTC

J gene: TRBJ1-1
V gene: TRBV12-5
clone size: .
D gene: TRBD1
CDR3 length: 19
CDR3 protein: CASGLVPASGGYLWNEAFF
CDR3 DNA: TGTGCTAGTGGTTTGGTACCGGCGTCAGGGGGTTACTTGTGGAATGAAGCTTTCTTT

J gene: TRBJ2-1
V gene: TRBV4-3
clone size: .
D gene: .
CDR3 length: 15
CDR3 protein: CASSQEGSGYNEQFF
CDR3 DNA: TGCGCCAGCAGCCAAGAAGGGAGTGGGTACAATGAGCAGTTCTTC

J gene: TRBJ1-2
V gene: TRBV27
clone size: .
D gene: TRBD1
CDR3 length: 13
CDR3 protein: CASSPGQGAGYTF
CDR3 DNA: TGTGCCAGCAGTCCTGGACAGGGTGCTGGCTACACCTTC

J gene: TRBJ2-1
V gene: TRBV11-1
clone size: .
D gene: TRBD1
CDR3 length: 15
CDR3 protein: CASSSAQTGGKVQFF
CDR3 DNA: TGTGCCAGCAGCTCAGCCCAGACAGGGGGTAAGGTGCAGTTCTTC

J gene: TRBJ1-3
V gene: TRBV5-6
clone size: .
D gene: .
CDR3 length: 15
CDR3 protein: CASSLGGSSGNTIYF
CDR3 DNA: TGTGCCAGCAGCTTGGGCGGTAGCTCTGGAAACACCATATATTTT

J gene: TRBJ1-2
V gene: TRBV4-1
clone size: .
D gene: .
CDR3 length: 14
CDR3 protein: CASSQPGVNYGYTF
CDR3 DNA: TGCGCCAGCAGCCAACCGGGGGTTAACTATGGCTACACCTTC

J gene: TRBJ2-1
V gene: TRBV9
clone size: .
D gene: TRBD1
CDR3 length: 15
CDR3 protein: CASSPGQGFSDEQFF
CDR3 DNA: TGTGCCAGCAGCCCGGGACAGGGGTTTAGCGATGAGCAGTTCTTC

J gene: TRBJ2-2
V gene: TRBV12-3/TRBV12-4
clone size: .
D gene: .
CDR3 length: 13
CDR3 protein: CASSSTATGELFF
CDR3 DNA: TGTGCCAGCAGTTCGACCGCCACCGGGGAGCTGTTTTTT

J gene: TRBJ1-5
V gene: TRBV28
clone size: .
D gene: .
CDR3 length: 13
CDR3 protein: CASSPGAALIQHF
CDR3 DNA: TGTGCCAGCAGCCCAGGGGCAGCCCTAATCCAGCATTTT

J gene: TRBJ2-2
V gene: TRBV24-1
clone size: .
D gene: .
CDR3 length: 13
CDR3 protein: CATTTRNTGELFF
CDR3 DNA: TGTGCCACCACAACTAGGAACACCGGGGAGCTGTTTTTT

J gene: TRBJ1-2
V gene: TRBV4-3
clone size: few
D gene: TRBD1
CDR3 length: 15
CDR3 protein: CASSQDTVGGTGYTF
CDR3 DNA: TGCGCCAGCAGCCAAGATACGGTAGGGGGCACTGGCTACACCTTC

J gene: TRBJ2-1
V gene: TRBV5-1
clone size: .
D gene: TRBD2
CDR3 length: 15
CDR3 protein: CASSLARGGPNEQFF
CDR3 DNA: TGCGCCAGCAGCTTGGCTAGGGGAGGGCCAAATGAGCAGTTCTTC

J gene: TRBJ1-6
V gene: TRBV11-2
clone size: once
D gene: TRBD1
CDR3 length: 15
CDR3 protein: CASSRTRTGGSPLHF
CDR3 DNA: TGTGCCAGCAGCCGGACCCGGACAGGGGGATCACCCCTCCACTTT